This TCR beta chain derives from a study of blood T cells in healthy people across ages. Study as a whole: Capturing about one barcoded beta molecule per two T cells was achieved by template switching.

Individuals who donated were healthy Caucasians from Russia aged roughly 6 to 95. Peripheral blood from each donor was collected in a volume of ten milliliters. The germline gives CDR1 LNHDA, CDR2 SQIVND (reference sequence). CDR3 length equals 16 residues. V dropped 5 bases and J dropped 0; count of bases not matched to a gene: 7. A second roughly 7 to 11 cycle PCR used barcoded and J-beta primers. TCRdb reprocessed the 5' RACE reads via MiXCR and lists one record per CDR3 protein. Among roughly 1,500,000 distinct CDR3 sequences listed, 42% were seen once. The rearrangement links TRBV19 to TRBJ1-5; 7 positions agree with TRBD1. The TCR comes from a woman under 30 in good health. The sample taken for sequencing was blood. CDR3 in DNA: TGTGCCAGTAGTTCCAGGACAGGCAATAGCAATCAGCCCCAGCATTTT. It yields the protein CASSSRTGNSNQPQHF.